A selection of T cell receptor beta chains follows, all from one sample in a study of monozygotic twins with inflammatory bowel disease. TCRdb re-analyzed the 5' RACE reads; it lists each CDR3 protein once, without DNA. The sample yields around 400,000 distinct CDR3 sequences, of which the top ten take up less than 2.5%. Specimen: blood. All receptors derive from a human donor with ulcerative colitis or Crohn's disease, or a healthy co-twin of an affected twin (not recorded which). Both conserved end residues are part of each CDR3.

v_gene,j_gene,CDR3aa
TRBV5-5,TRBJ1-3,CASSLEATGSGNTIYF
TRBV24-1,TRBJ2-3,CATSDSPGQDTQYF
TRBV6-1,TRBJ1-1,CASSRTGLNTEAFF
TRBV3-1,TRBJ1-2,CASSPRATFNYGYTF
TRBV20-1,TRBJ2-1,CSARNAETSGTYNEQFF
TRBV27,TRBJ2-7,CASSSGAHYEQYF
TRBV12-3/TRBV12-4,TRBJ2-7,CASSPSGRVQSTHEQYF
TRBV5-1,TRBJ2-7,CASRITSQGREAYEQYF
TRBV4-3,TRBJ2-2,CASSQQGEANTGELFF
TRBV5-6,TRBJ1-1,CASSLARGGIVNTEAFF
TRBV30,TRBJ2-7,CAWSRVSYEQYF
TRBV28,TRBJ2-1,CASSPEPTGKGYNEQFF
TRBV5-1,TRBJ2-2,CASRALGQGLNTGELFF
TRBV18,TRBJ2-7,CASSPRGGEQYF
TRBV28,TRBJ1-6,CASRPGLGIGSPLHF
TRBV12-3/TRBV12-4,TRBJ2-2,CASSFLHPGLAGSNTGELFF
TRBV7-7,TRBJ2-1,CASSFSGKGYNEQFF